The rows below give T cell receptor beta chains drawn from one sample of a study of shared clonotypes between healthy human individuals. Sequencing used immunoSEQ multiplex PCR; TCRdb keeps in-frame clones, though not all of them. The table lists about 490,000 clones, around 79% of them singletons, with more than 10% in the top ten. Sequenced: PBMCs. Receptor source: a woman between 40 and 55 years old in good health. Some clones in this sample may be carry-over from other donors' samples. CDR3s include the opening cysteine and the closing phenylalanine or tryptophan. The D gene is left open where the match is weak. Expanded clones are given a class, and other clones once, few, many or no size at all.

CDR3nt: TGTGCCAGCAGCTTACTAGATCCCTACGAGCAGTACTTC; CDR3aa: CASSLLDPYEQYF; abundance: NA; j_gene: TRBJ2-7; d_gene: NA; v_gene: TRBV7-9
CDR3nt: TGTGCCATCTTAGCGGGACAAGACAATGAGCAGTTCTTC; CDR3aa: CAILAGQDNEQFF; abundance: NA; j_gene: TRBJ2-1; d_gene: TRBD2; v_gene: TRBV10-3
CDR3nt: TGTGCCACCAGCAGACCGAGCGGGGGCCGACCGTACAATGAGCAGTTCTTC; CDR3aa: CATSRPSGGRPYNEQFF; abundance: NA; j_gene: TRBJ2-1; d_gene: TRBD2; v_gene: TRBV15
CDR3nt: TGTGCCAGCAGCTTGGTGGGACAGGGTCGCTACGAGCAGTACTTC; CDR3aa: CASSLVGQGRYEQYF; abundance: NA; j_gene: TRBJ2-7; d_gene: TRBD1; v_gene: TRBV5-4
CDR3nt: TGTGCCAGTAGTTATCGGACTAGCGGGAGGCTGATGTACGAGCAGTACTTC; CDR3aa: CASSYRTSGRLMYEQYF; abundance: once; j_gene: TRBJ2-7; d_gene: TRBD2; v_gene: TRBV19
CDR3nt: NA; CDR3aa: CSVVLAQGARTGELFF; abundance: NA; j_gene: TRBJ2-2; d_gene: NA; v_gene: TRBV29-1
CDR3nt: TGTGCCAGTAGTCCTGGACAGGGGAACTATGGCTACACCTTC; CDR3aa: CASSPGQGNYGYTF; abundance: few; j_gene: TRBJ1-2; d_gene: TRBD1; v_gene: TRBV19
CDR3nt: TGCGGGGGGCAGGGCCAAGAGACCCAGTACTTC; CDR3aa: CGGQGQETQYF; abundance: few; j_gene: TRBJ2-5; d_gene: NA; v_gene: TRBV20-1
CDR3nt: TGTGCCAGCAGCAAAGGGAGTAGGCCCTACAATGAGCAGTTCTTC; CDR3aa: CASSKGSRPYNEQFF; abundance: NA; j_gene: TRBJ2-1; d_gene: NA; v_gene: TRBV21-1
CDR3nt: TGTGCCAGCAGCGGGAGAAGCTACAATGAGCAGTTCTTC; CDR3aa: CASSGRSYNEQFF; abundance: NA; j_gene: TRBJ2-1; d_gene: NA; v_gene: TRBV7-9
CDR3nt: TGTGCCAGTAGTACATACGGACATTCCTCTGGAAACACCATATATTTT; CDR3aa: CASSTYGHSSGNTIYF; abundance: NA; j_gene: TRBJ1-3; d_gene: NA; v_gene: TRBV19
CDR3nt: TGCGCCAGCAGCCCATGGACAGGGTCCACCGGGGAGCTGTTTTTT; CDR3aa: CASSPWTGSTGELFF; abundance: NA; j_gene: TRBJ2-2; d_gene: TRBD1; v_gene: TRBV5-1
CDR3nt: TGTGCCAGCAGCGGGGGGACTACCGGGGAGCAGTACTTC; CDR3aa: CASSGGTTGEQYF; abundance: once; j_gene: TRBJ2-7; d_gene: TRBD2; v_gene: TRBV9
CDR3nt: TGTGCCAGCAGTGAACAGGGCACTAGCAATCAGCCCCAGCATTTT; CDR3aa: CASSEQGTSNQPQHF; abundance: NA; j_gene: TRBJ1-5; d_gene: NA; v_gene: TRBV2
CDR3nt: TGTGCCAGCAGGGACGCAGGGAGGGGACTGTTTTTT; CDR3aa: CASRDAGRGLFF; abundance: NA; j_gene: TRBJ1-4; d_gene: NA; v_gene: TRBV11-2
CDR3nt: TGTGCCAGCAGCTTGGAGTTTTCGAATGAGCAGTTCTTC; CDR3aa: CASSLEFSNEQFF; abundance: few; j_gene: TRBJ2-1; d_gene: NA; v_gene: TRBV7-3
CDR3nt: TGCGCCAGCAGCCAAACAGGGACTAACTATGGCTACACCTTC; CDR3aa: CASSQTGTNYGYTF; abundance: NA; j_gene: TRBJ1-2; d_gene: NA; v_gene: TRBV4-1
CDR3nt: TGTGCCAGCAGCGGCAGACGAGGAGAAAATCAGCCCCAGCATTTT; CDR3aa: CASSGRRGENQPQHF; abundance: NA; j_gene: TRBJ1-5; d_gene: NA; v_gene: TRBV5-6
CDR3nt: TGTGCCAGCAGCCAATCCGGGACCTACAATGAGCAGTTCTTC; CDR3aa: CASSQSGTYNEQFF; abundance: NA; j_gene: TRBJ2-1; d_gene: NA; v_gene: TRBV4-2
CDR3nt: TGTGCCAGCGGCTATGCGGGGGCGGTGGGCTACACCTTC; CDR3aa: CASGYAGAVGYTF; abundance: NA; j_gene: TRBJ1-2; d_gene: NA; v_gene: TRBV6-6
CDR3nt: TGTGCCTGGACTCATGGATCCTACAATGAGCAGTTCTTC; CDR3aa: CAWTHGSYNEQFF; abundance: once; j_gene: TRBJ2-1; d_gene: NA; v_gene: TRBV30
CDR3nt: TGCGCCAGCTCAAGCGGGCGCACAGATACGCAGTATTTT; CDR3aa: CASSSGRTDTQYF; abundance: NA; j_gene: TRBJ2-3; d_gene: NA; v_gene: TRBV5-1
CDR3nt: TGTGCCAGCAGCTTAGGAAGGGGTCCCTACGAGCAGTACTTC; CDR3aa: CASSLGRGPYEQYF; abundance: few; j_gene: TRBJ2-7; d_gene: NA; v_gene: TRBV7-9
CDR3nt: TGTGCCAGCAGCTTAGTTGTAGGGGCCAAAAACATTCAGTACTTC; CDR3aa: CASSLVVGAKNIQYF; abundance: NA; j_gene: TRBJ2-4; d_gene: NA; v_gene: TRBV11-2
CDR3nt: TGTGCCAGCAGAAGCTCTGGGGCCAACGTCCTGACTTTC; CDR3aa: CASRSSGANVLTF; abundance: NA; j_gene: TRBJ2-6; d_gene: NA; v_gene: TRBV9
CDR3nt: TGTGCCAGCAGGAAGGGGGGGGGAAGCAATCAGCCCCAGCATTTT; CDR3aa: CASRKGGGSNQPQHF; abundance: NA; j_gene: TRBJ1-5; d_gene: NA; v_gene: TRBV28
CDR3nt: TGTGCCACCAGCAGAGAGCGGCAAGAGACCCAGTACTTC; CDR3aa: CATSRERQETQYF; abundance: NA; j_gene: TRBJ2-5; d_gene: NA; v_gene: TRBV15
CDR3nt: TGTGCCAGCAGCTTAGTCTACAATGAGCAGTTCTTC; CDR3aa: CASSLVYNEQFF; abundance: NA; j_gene: TRBJ2-1; d_gene: NA; v_gene: TRBV7-6
CDR3nt: TGTGCCAGCAGCTTACACGGGGGGAGAAACGGGGAGCTGTTTTTT; CDR3aa: CASSLHGGRNGELFF; abundance: NA; j_gene: TRBJ2-2; d_gene: TRBD2; v_gene: TRBV7-2
CDR3nt: TGTGCCAGCAGCCAAGATGGGAGCACAGATACGCAGTATTTT; CDR3aa: CASSQDGSTDTQYF; abundance: NA; j_gene: TRBJ2-3; d_gene: NA; v_gene: TRBV4-2
CDR3nt: TGTGCCAGCAGCTTAGTCGGAGCGAACACCGGGGAGCTGTTTTTT; CDR3aa: CASSLVGANTGELFF; abundance: NA; j_gene: TRBJ2-2; d_gene: NA; v_gene: TRBV11-2
CDR3nt: TGTGCCAGCCTTATTGACAGGAGCTCCTACGAGCAGTACTTC; CDR3aa: CASLIDRSSYEQYF; abundance: once; j_gene: TRBJ2-7; d_gene: NA; v_gene: TRBV2
CDR3nt: TGTGCCAGCAGTTACAAGGGCAATGAAGGGACTGAAGCTTTCTTT; CDR3aa: CASSYKGNEGTEAFF; abundance: NA; j_gene: TRBJ1-1; d_gene: NA; v_gene: TRBV6-6
CDR3nt: TGTGCCAGCAGCTCTCCATCGGTGGGGGCAGACGAGCAGTACTTC; CDR3aa: CASSSPSVGADEQYF; abundance: NA; j_gene: TRBJ2-7; d_gene: NA; v_gene: TRBV7-9
CDR3nt: TGTGCCAGCAGCTGGAGCGGCAAGCAGTACTTC; CDR3aa: CASSWSGKQYF; abundance: NA; j_gene: TRBJ2-7; d_gene: NA; v_gene: TRBV5-8
CDR3nt: TGCAGCGTGGGCGGGAGGAAGACAGATACGCAGTATTTT; CDR3aa: CSVGGRKTDTQYF; abundance: few; j_gene: TRBJ2-3; d_gene: TRBD2; v_gene: TRBV29-1
CDR3nt: TGTGCCACCTCGCCGGGGGGTATCCGAGTGACCCAGTACTTC; CDR3aa: CATSPGGIRVTQYF; abundance: NA; j_gene: TRBJ2-5; d_gene: TRBD2; v_gene: TRBV6-1
CDR3nt: TGTGCCAGCAGCTTTGTTGGCAGCTACGAGCAGTACTTC; CDR3aa: CASSFVGSYEQYF; abundance: once; j_gene: TRBJ2-7; d_gene: NA; v_gene: TRBV5-5
CDR3nt: TGTGCCAGCAGCGGACAGACAGGGGGCGTCGGATATGGCTACACCTTC; CDR3aa: CASSGQTGGVGYGYTF; abundance: NA; j_gene: TRBJ1-2; d_gene: TRBD1; v_gene: TRBV9
CDR3nt: TGTGCCAGCAGCGCAGGACTAGCGGGAGTACGAGAGACCCAGTACTTC; CDR3aa: CASSAGLAGVRETQYF; abundance: few; j_gene: TRBJ2-5; d_gene: TRBD2; v_gene: TRBV7-3
CDR3nt: TGTGCCTGGACAAAGGGTGGAGCCACTGAAGCTTTCTTT; CDR3aa: CAWTKGGATEAFF; abundance: few; j_gene: TRBJ1-1; d_gene: NA; v_gene: TRBV30
CDR3nt: TGTGCCAGCAGCTTAGCCGCCGGCTCAATAGAAAAACTGTTTTTT; CDR3aa: CASSLAAGSIEKLFF; abundance: NA; j_gene: TRBJ1-4; d_gene: NA; v_gene: TRBV7-9
CDR3nt: TGTGCCAGCAGTGCTGGGCCCTTCAGGGGGATCACAGATACGCAGTATTTT; CDR3aa: CASSAGPFRGITDTQYF; abundance: NA; j_gene: TRBJ2-3; d_gene: TRBD1; v_gene: TRBV6-1
CDR3nt: TGTGCCAGCTCACCTGAGACCGGACCGGGGGCTGGGGCCAACGTCCTGACTTTC; CDR3aa: CASSPETGPGAGANVLTF; abundance: NA; j_gene: TRBJ2-6; d_gene: NA; v_gene: TRBV18
CDR3nt: TGTGCCAGCTCGTCACCGGGACTCCAGAACACTGAAGCTTTCTTT; CDR3aa: CASSSPGLQNTEAFF; abundance: many; j_gene: TRBJ1-1; d_gene: NA; v_gene: TRBV18
CDR3nt: TGTGCCAGCAGCTTGGGCGGTGCGGGAGGAGGCACCGGGGAGCTGTTTTTT; CDR3aa: CASSLGGAGGGTGELFF; abundance: NA; j_gene: TRBJ2-2; d_gene: TRBD2; v_gene: TRBV5-4
CDR3nt: TGTGCCAGCAGCTTGGGACGCTCGGACGAGCAGTACTTC; CDR3aa: CASSLGRSDEQYF; abundance: few; j_gene: TRBJ2-7; d_gene: NA; v_gene: TRBV5-6
CDR3nt: TGTGCCAGTAGTATGTACGCGACGAATGAGCAGTTCTTC; CDR3aa: CASSMYATNEQFF; abundance: once; j_gene: TRBJ2-1; d_gene: NA; v_gene: TRBV19
CDR3nt: TGTGCCAGCAGCTTAGGACGGTACATGAACACTGAAGCTTTCTTT; CDR3aa: CASSLGRYMNTEAFF; abundance: NA; j_gene: TRBJ1-1; d_gene: NA; v_gene: TRBV5-4